Listed below are T cell receptor beta chains from one sample, sequenced in a study of blood T cell repertoires in COVID-19. Assay used: immunoSEQ multiplex PCR; TCRdb lists only in-frame clones, some missing. The table records 99,000 or so clones, roughly 90% of them present only once. The sample comprised peripheral blood. The source of these receptors is a human donor in a cohort sampled during active COVID-19. Both conserved end residues are part of each CDR3. A D gene is named only where the DNA matches it firmly. Clone size is given for some rows only: seen once, a few or many times, or a class if the clone is expanded.

V	J	size	D	DNA	CDR3
TRBV6-2/TRBV6-3	TRBJ2-7	-	TRBD1	TGTGCCAGCAGCAGCCGGGACAGGGGGCTGCACGAGCAGTACTTC	CASSSRDRGLHEQYF
TRBV7-9	TRBJ2-1	-	TRBD2	TGTGCCAGCAGCTTAGCAGGAGCTAGCGGGAGGTCCTACAATGAGCAGTTCTTC	CASSLAGASGRSYNEQFF
TRBV9	TRBJ2-5	-	TRBD1	TGTGCCAGCAGCGTCACACAGGGGGGAGAGACCCAGTACTTC	CASSVTQGGETQYF
TRBV3-1/TRBV3-2	TRBJ2-7	once	-	TGTGCCAGCAGCCAAGAGATCGGCTACGAGCAGTACTTC	CASSQEIGYEQYF
TRBV30	TRBJ2-2	-	TRBD1	TGTGCCTGGACACCTTTGACAGGGGGCTACGGGGAGCTGTTTTTT	CAWTPLTGGYGELFF
TRBV12-2	TRBJ1-6	few	-	TGTGCACGACAAGGGACAGGGGGCTCACCCCTCCACTTT	CARQGTGGSPLHF
TRBV19	TRBJ2-2	-	-	TGTGCCAGTAGTAGTGAGGTCGGGGAGCTGTTTTTT	CASSSEVGELFF
TRBV7-9	TRBJ2-7	once	TRBD2	TGTGCCAGCAGCCCCCGGACTAGCGAAGACGAGCAGTACTTC	CASSPRTSEDEQYF
TRBV16	TRBJ2-7	-	-	TGTGCCAGCAGCCACCGACCGGGACTGGGCTACGAGCAGTACTTC	CASSHRPGLGYEQYF
TRBV5-6	TRBJ2-1	-	-	TGTGCCAGCAGCTTGGTCTGGTTCGGTGAGCAGTTCTTC	CASSLVWFGEQFF
TRBV5-1	TRBJ2-7	-	-	TGCGCCAGCAGCTTGGCCGTGACAGAGACCTACGAGCAGTACTTC	CASSLAVTETYEQYF
TRBV9	TRBJ1-5	-	TRBD1	TGTGCCAGCAGCTCCGGGACAGTCAATCAGCCCCAGCATTTT	CASSSGTVNQPQHF
TRBV5-4	TRBJ2-3	-	-	TGTGCCAGCAGCCCGGACAGTTCCGCAGATACGCAGTATTTT	CASSPDSSADTQYF
TRBV11-3	TRBJ1-1	-	TRBD1	TGTGCCAGCAGTTCACCCGGGACAGGGGAATTTTACAACACTGAAGCTTTCTTT	CASSSPGTGEFYNTEAFF
TRBV7-7	TRBJ2-2	-	TRBD1	TGTGCTAGCAGCTCTTACCGGGACAGGGTCACCGGGGAGCTGTTTTTT	CASSSYRDRVTGELFF
TRBV28	TRBJ2-7	-	TRBD1	TGTGCCAGCGTCAATGAGGACAGGGGCTACGAGCAGTACTTC	CASVNEDRGYEQYF
TRBV30	TRBJ1-4	-	TRBD1	TGTGCCTGGAGTGCGACAGGGGAGGATAATGAAAAACTGTTTTTT	CAWSATGEDNEKLFF
TRBV4-3	TRBJ1-5	-	-	TGCGCCAGCAGCCAAGATGGTGGCAGTTATCAGCCCCAGCATTTT	CASSQDGGSYQPQHF
TRBV4-3	TRBJ1-2	-	-	TGCGCCAGCAGCCAAGATTTGGAGATCCGCAACTATGGCTACACCTTC	CASSQDLEIRNYGYTF
TRBV28	TRBJ2-1	-	-	TGTGCCAGCAGTTGGCAAGCGGACAATGAGCAGTTCTTC	CASSWQADNEQFF
TRBV12-3/TRBV12-4	TRBJ2-3	-	-	TGTGCCAGCAGTTTCTTTGCGGATACGCAGTATTTT	CASSFFADTQYF
TRBV28	TRBJ2-1	-	-	TGTGCCAGCAGTTTTTGGAAACAGGATGAGCAGTTCTTC	CASSFWKQDEQFF
TRBV27	TRBJ1-5	once	TRBD1	TGTGCCAGCAGTTCCGCCTACCTGGACAGGTTTAGCAATCAGCCCCAGCATTTT	CASSSAYLDRFSNQPQHF
TRBV4-2	TRBJ2-7	-	TRBD2	TGTGCCAGCAGCCCCCAACGGGCGGGAGCAGGTTCCTACGAGCAGTACTTC	CASSPQRAGAGSYEQYF
TRBV9	TRBJ2-3	-	-	TGTGCCAGCACCCGAGAGGGCAGCACAGATACGCAGTATTTT	CASTREGSTDTQYF
TRBV13	TRBJ1-1	-	-	TGTGCCAGCAGCTATGCCCTAATGAACACTGAAGCTTTCTTT	CASSYALMNTEAFF
TRBV6-1	TRBJ2-1	-	-	TGTGCCAGCAGTGAACGGGCAGGGGTCTTTTCCAATGAGCAGTTCTTC	CASSERAGVFSNEQFF
TRBV6-6	TRBJ1-1	-	-	TGTGCCAGCAGTCCAGGCATCTCTGAAGCTTTCTTT	CASSPGISEAFF
TRBV19	TRBJ2-3	-	TRBD2	TGTGCCTCCTCAAGCGGGGACTCAGATACGCAGTATTTT	CASSSGDSDTQYF
TRBV5-6	TRBJ2-3	-	TRBD2	TGTGCCAGCAGCTGGGAGGGACTAGCGGAGAGGTCAGATACGCAGTATTTT	CASSWEGLAERSDTQYF
TRBV6-1	TRBJ2-1	-	TRBD1	TGTGCCAGCAGTGTCGGACAGGGGGGCTCCTACAATGAGCAGTTCTTC	CASSVGQGGSYNEQFF
TRBV19	TRBJ1-1	-	-	TGTGCCAGTAGTATAGGTAATCCGAACACTGAAGCTTTCTTT	CASSIGNPNTEAFF
TRBV6-2/TRBV6-3	TRBJ2-3	-	-	TGTGCCAGCAGTAACGGAGCCGGCACAGATACGCAGTATTTT	CASSNGAGTDTQYF
TRBV5-4	TRBJ1-1	once	TRBD1	TGTGCCAGCACGGGGCGGACAGGGGCCAACACTGAAGCTTTCTTT	CASTGRTGANTEAFF
TRBV6-2/TRBV6-3	TRBJ1-2	-	-	TGTGCCAGCAGTTCCGCATCTTCAGGGGTCGGGTATGGCTACACCTTC	CASSSASSGVGYGYTF